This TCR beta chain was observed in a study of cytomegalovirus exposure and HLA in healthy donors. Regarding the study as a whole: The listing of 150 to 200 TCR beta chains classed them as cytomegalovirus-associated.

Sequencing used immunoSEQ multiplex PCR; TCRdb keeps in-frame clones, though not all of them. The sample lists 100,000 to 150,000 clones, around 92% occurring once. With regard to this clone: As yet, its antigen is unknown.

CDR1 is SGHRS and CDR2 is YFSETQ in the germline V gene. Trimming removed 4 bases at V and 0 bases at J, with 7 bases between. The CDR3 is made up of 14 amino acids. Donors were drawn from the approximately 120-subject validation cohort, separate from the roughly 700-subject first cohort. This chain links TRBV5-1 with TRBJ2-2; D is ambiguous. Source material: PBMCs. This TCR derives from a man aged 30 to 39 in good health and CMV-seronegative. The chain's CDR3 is CASSKLPNTGELFF. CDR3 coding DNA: TGCGCCAGCAGCAAGCTCCCGAACACCGGGGAGCTGTTTTTT.